A selection of T cell receptor beta chains follows, all from one sample in a study of T-cell memory formation after mild COVID-19. Each CDR3 protein gets one entry after TCRdb re-called the 5' RACE reads with MiXCR. The sample lists 250,000 to 350,000 distinct CDR3 sequences; more than 15% were seen once. The specimen sequenced was PBMCs or a T cell subset sorted from them (not recorded which). These receptors were obtained from a man between 18 and 29 years old who had mild COVID-19 (a few samples of this study predate the infection). Cell type and time point are not known. The CDR3 runs from the conserved cysteine through the conserved F or W. D genes are given only for firm matches. Rows give clone size only sometimes, using once, few, many, or a class for an expanded clone.

J gene	V gene	clone size	D gene	CDR3 DNA	CDR3 protein
TRBJ1-5	TRBV24-1	few	-	TGTGCCACCAGTGATCGGACGGAAAATCAGCCCCAGCATTTT	CATSDRTENQPQHF
TRBJ2-5	TRBV28	few	-	TGTGCCAGCACCCCCGGCGGGTTCCAAGAGACCCAGTACTTC	CASTPGGFQETQYF
TRBJ2-5	TRBV4-1	few	TRBD1	TGCGCCAGCAGCCACCCGGGACAGGGATTTTTGGGAGAGACCCAGTACTTC	CASSHPGQGFLGETQYF
TRBJ2-7	TRBV7-9	-	-	TGTGCCAGCAGGACGGCCCGGGACGAGCAGTACTTC	CASRTARDEQYF
TRBJ2-5	TRBV5-1	few	TRBD2	TGCGCCAGCAGCCCGACACTAGCGGGGGTGCAAGAGACCCAGTACTTC	CASSPTLAGVQETQYF
TRBJ1-5	TRBV10-3	few	-	TGTGCCATCAGGTGGGGGAGGGATCAGCCCCAGCATTTT	CAIRWGRDQPQHF
TRBJ2-5	TRBV29-1	-	TRBD2	TGCAGCGTTAACGGCGCTAGCGGGGGTACTGAGACCCAGTACTTC	CSVNGASGGTETQYF
TRBJ1-2	TRBV11-2	few	TRBD1	TGTGCCAGCAGCTCACTGGGTGGGAGGGGGCGTAATCTGGGCTACACCTTC	CASSSLGGRGRNLGYTF
TRBJ2-6	TRBV24-1	-	-	TGTGCCACCAGTGATCAGGGCTCTGGGGCCAACGTCCTGACTTTC	CATSDQGSGANVLTF
TRBJ1-1	TRBV6-5	-	TRBD1	TGTGCCAGCAGTTACTCTGGACAGGGGAGCACTGAAGCTTTCTTT	CASSYSGQGSTEAFF
TRBJ2-3	TRBV7-6	-	-	TGTGCCAGCAGCTTATTTACGGGGTCTAGCACAGATACGCAGTATTTT	CASSLFTGSSTDTQYF
TRBJ2-1	TRBV7-9	-	-	TGTGCCAGCAATGGCAGGGGGGAACTTTCCAATGAGCAGTTCTTC	CASNGRGELSNEQFF
TRBJ2-4	TRBV14	-	-	TGTGCCAGCAGCCAAGGGCGGCAGGGAGCCTCCAAAAACATTCAGTACTTC	CASSQGRQGASKNIQYF
TRBJ1-2	TRBV5-3	-	TRBD1	TGTGCCAGAATCGTTGGACAGGAAGTAAGGGGCTACACCTTC	CARIVGQEVRGYTF
TRBJ1-2	TRBV6-2/TRBV6-3	-	-	TGTGCCAGCACCCACAGAAAGGGGAACCTTTATGGCTACACCTTC	CASTHRKGNLYGYTF
TRBJ1-2	TRBV11-2	-	TRBD1	TGTGCCAGCAGCCGCCTGACAGGGGCCCGCGACTATGGCTACACCTTC	CASSRLTGARDYGYTF
TRBJ2-1	TRBV5-4	-	-	TGTGCCAGCAGCCCTGGATTCTACAATGAGCAGTTCTTC	CASSPGFYNEQFF
TRBJ2-6	TRBV20-1	-	-	TGCAGTGGTCTCACGTCGGGGGCCAACGTCCTGACTTTC	CSGLTSGANVLTF
TRBJ2-2	TRBV9	-	TRBD1	TGTGCCAGCAGCGGACAGGGGAACACCGGGGAGCTGTTTTTT	CASSGQGNTGELFF
TRBJ2-1	TRBV24-1	few	-	TGTGCCACCAGTTCTGCGGACTTTAGCTCCTACAATGAGCAGTTCTTC	CATSSADFSSYNEQFF
TRBJ2-2	TRBV12-3/TRBV12-4	-	-	TGTGCCAGCAGTTTCGGGTATGGTTTGGCCGGGGAGCTGTTTTTT	CASSFGYGLAGELFF
TRBJ2-5	TRBV4-2	few	TRBD2	TGTGCCAGCAGCCAAGGATCTAGACGGGGGGGGACCCAGTACTTC	CASSQGSRRGGTQYF
TRBJ2-5	TRBV11-2	few	-	TGTGCCAGCAGCCGGGCGATACAGGGAGGCGAGACCCAGTACTTC	CASSRAIQGGETQYF
TRBJ2-3	TRBV4-1	-	-	TGCGCCAGCAGCCAAGATAAAGGGGCTAGCACAGATACGCAGTATTTT	CASSQDKGASTDTQYF
TRBJ2-5	TRBV10-3	-	-	TGTGCCATCGGGGTCGTCCAAGAGACCCAGTACTTC	CAIGVVQETQYF
TRBJ2-4	TRBV20-1	-	TRBD2	TGCAGTGCTACTAGCGGGGGGGCCCGGAACATTCAGTACTTC	CSATSGGARNIQYF
TRBJ2-7	TRBV5-1	many	-	TGCGCCAGCAGCGCGGACATTGCCGACGAGCAGTACTTC	CASSADIADEQYF
TRBJ2-5	TRBV7-2	-	TRBD1	TGTGCCAGCAGCTCAGACAGGGTGTGGTACCAAGAGACCCAGTACTTC	CASSSDRVWYQETQYF
TRBJ2-1	TRBV7-9	-	-	TGTGCCAGCAGCGTCTCCGGGACGTGGAATGAGCAGTTCTTC	CASSVSGTWNEQFF
TRBJ1-2	TRBV29-1	few	-	TGCAGCTTTGGAGACTCGGGTAGGGGGTATGGCTACACCTTC	CSFGDSGRGYGYTF
TRBJ1-1	TRBV12-3/TRBV12-4	few	-	TGTTCTAGCAGACCGGCTTCGAGGGACACTGAAGCTTTCTTT	CSSRPASRDTEAFF
TRBJ1-5	TRBV23-1	few	-	TGCGCCCTTGATGAGGCGGGTTCTCAGCCCCAGCATTTT	CALDEAGSQPQHF
TRBJ2-7	TRBV11-2	medium-sized	-	TGTGCCAGCAGCTTATCCCGGGGATACTCCTACGAGCAGTACTTC	CASSLSRGYSYEQYF
TRBJ1-5	TRBV20-1	-	-	TGCAGTGCTAGGGGGGACTACAGGGTTGGACAGCCCCAGCATTTT	CSARGDYRVGQPQHF
TRBJ1-2	TRBV11-2	-	-	TGTGCCAGCAGCTCCCAGTACAGGGAGTTACCGGCGTTCACCTTC	CASSSQYRELPAFTF
TRBJ1-4	TRBV7-2	few	TRBD1	TGTGCCAGCAGCCAAGGGGACAGAAGATATGAAAAACTGTTTTTT	CASSQGDRRYEKLFF